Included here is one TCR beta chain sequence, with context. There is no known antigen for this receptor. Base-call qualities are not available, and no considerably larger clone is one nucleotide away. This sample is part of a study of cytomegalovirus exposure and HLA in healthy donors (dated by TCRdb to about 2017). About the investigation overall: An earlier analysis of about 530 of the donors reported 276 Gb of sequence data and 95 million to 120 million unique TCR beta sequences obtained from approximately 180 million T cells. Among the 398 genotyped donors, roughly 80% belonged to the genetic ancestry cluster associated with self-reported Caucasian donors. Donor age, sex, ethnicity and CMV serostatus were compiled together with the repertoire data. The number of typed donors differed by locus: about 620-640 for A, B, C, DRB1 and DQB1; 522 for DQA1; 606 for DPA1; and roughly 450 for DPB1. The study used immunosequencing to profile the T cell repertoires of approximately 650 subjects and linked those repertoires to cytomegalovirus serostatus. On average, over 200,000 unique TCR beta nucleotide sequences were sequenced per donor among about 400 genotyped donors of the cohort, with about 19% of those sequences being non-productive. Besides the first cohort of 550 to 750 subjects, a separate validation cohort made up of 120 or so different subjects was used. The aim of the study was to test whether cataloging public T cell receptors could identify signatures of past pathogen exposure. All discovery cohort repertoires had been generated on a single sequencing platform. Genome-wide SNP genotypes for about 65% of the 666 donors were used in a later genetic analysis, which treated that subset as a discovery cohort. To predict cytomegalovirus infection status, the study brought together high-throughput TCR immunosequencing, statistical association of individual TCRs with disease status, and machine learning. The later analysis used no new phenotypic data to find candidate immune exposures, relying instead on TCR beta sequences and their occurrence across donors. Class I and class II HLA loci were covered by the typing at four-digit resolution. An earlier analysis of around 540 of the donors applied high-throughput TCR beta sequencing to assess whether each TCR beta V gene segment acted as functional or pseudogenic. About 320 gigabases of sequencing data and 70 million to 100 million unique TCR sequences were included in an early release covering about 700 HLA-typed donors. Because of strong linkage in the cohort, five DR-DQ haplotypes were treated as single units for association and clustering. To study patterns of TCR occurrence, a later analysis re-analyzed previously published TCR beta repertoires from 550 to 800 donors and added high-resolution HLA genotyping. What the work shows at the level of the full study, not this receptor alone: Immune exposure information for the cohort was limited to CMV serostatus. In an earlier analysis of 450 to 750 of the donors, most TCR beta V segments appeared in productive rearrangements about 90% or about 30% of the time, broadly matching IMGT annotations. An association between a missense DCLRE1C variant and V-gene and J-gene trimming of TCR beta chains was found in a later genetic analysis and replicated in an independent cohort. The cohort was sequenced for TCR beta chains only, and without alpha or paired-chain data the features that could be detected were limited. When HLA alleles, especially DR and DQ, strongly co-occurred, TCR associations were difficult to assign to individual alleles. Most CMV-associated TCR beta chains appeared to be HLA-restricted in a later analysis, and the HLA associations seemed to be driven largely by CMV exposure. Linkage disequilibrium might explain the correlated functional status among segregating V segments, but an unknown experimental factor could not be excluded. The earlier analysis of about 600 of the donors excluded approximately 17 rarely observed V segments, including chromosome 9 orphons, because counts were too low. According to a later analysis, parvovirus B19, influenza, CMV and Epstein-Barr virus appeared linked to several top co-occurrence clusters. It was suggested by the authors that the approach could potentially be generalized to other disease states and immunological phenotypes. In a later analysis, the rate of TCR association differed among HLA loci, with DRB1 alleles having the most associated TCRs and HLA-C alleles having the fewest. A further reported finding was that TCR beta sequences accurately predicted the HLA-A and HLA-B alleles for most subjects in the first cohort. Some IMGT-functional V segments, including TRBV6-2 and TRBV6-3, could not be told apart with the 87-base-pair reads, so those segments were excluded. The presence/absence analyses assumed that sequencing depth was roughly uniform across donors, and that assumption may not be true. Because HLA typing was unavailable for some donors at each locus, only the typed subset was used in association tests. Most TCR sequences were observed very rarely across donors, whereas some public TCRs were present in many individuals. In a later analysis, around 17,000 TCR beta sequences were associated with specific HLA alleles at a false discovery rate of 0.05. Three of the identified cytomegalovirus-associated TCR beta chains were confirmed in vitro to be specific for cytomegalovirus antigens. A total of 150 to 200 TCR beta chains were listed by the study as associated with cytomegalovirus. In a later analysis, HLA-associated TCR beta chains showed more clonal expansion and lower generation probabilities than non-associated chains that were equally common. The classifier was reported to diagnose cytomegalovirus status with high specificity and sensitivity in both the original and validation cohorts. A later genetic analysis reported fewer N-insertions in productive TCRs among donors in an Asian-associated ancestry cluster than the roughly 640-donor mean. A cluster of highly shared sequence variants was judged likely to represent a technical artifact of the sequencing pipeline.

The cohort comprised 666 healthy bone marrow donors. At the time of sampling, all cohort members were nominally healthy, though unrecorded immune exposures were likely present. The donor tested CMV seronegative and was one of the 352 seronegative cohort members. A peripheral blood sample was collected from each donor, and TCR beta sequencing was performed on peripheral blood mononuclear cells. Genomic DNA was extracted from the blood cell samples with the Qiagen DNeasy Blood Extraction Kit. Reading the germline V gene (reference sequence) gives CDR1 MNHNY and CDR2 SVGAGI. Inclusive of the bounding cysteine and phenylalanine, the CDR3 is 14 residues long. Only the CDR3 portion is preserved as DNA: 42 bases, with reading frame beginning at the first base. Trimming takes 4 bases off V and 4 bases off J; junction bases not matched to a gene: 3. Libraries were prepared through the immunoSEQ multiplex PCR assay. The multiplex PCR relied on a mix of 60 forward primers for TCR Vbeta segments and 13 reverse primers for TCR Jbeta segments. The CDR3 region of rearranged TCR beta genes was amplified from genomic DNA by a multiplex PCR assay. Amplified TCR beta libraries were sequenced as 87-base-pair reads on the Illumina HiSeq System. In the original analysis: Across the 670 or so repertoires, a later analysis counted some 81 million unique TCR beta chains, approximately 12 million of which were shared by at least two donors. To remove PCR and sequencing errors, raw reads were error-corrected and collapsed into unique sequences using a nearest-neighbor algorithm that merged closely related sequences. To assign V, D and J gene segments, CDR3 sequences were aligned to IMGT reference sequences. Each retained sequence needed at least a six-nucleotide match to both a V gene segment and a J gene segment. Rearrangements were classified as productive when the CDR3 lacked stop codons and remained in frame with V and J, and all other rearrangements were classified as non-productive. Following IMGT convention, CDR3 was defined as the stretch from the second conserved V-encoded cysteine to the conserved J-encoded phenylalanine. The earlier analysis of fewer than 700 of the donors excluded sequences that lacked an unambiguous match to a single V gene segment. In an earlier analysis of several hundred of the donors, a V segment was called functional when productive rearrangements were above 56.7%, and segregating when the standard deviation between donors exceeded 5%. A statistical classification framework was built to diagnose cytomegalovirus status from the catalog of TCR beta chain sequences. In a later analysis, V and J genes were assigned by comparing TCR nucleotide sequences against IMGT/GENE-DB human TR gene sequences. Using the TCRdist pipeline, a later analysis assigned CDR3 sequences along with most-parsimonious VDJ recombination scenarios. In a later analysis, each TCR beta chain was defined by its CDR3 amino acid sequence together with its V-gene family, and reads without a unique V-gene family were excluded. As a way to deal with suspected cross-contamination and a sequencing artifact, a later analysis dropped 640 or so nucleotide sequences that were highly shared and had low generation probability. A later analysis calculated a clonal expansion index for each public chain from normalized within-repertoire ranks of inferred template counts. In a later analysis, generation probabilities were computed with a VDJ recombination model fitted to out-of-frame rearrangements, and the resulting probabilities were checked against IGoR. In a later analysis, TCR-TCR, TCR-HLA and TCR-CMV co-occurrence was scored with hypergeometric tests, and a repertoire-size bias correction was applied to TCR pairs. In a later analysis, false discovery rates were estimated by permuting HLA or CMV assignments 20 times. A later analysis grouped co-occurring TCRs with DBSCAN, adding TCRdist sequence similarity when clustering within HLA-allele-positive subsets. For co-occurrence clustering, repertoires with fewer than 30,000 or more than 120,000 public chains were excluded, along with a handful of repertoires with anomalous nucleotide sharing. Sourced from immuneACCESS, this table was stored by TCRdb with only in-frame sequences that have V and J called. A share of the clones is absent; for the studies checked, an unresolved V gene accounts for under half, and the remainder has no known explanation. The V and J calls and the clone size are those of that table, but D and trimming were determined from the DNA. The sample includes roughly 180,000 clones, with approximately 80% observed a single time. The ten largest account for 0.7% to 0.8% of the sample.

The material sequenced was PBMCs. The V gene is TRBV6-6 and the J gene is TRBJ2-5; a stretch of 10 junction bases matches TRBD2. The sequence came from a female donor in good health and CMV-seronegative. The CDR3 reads CASSFRTSGETQYF. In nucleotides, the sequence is TGTGCCAGCAGTTTCAGGACTAGCGGAGAGACCCAGTACTTC.